This T cell receptor (beta chain) was sequenced during a study of blood T cell repertoires in COVID-19. Study details: Some COVID-19 samples were acute and others convalescent; all came from the United States, Italy and Spain. In each case, the material was cDNA or gDNA derived from T cells, B-cell-depleted T cells, or PBMCs.

Seattle cases were enrolled at active infection and followed longitudinally. Measured with immunoSEQ multiplex PCR; TCRdb has only the in-frame clones, and not every one. The sample shows a few hundred thousand clones, about 83% of them seen only once. Sequenced material: peripheral blood. The clonotype was recovered from a young woman with COVID-19, enrolled during active disease.

CDR3 in amino acids: CASSFQGTNTEAFF. CDR3 DNA: TGTGCCAGCAGTTTCCAGGGGACGAACACTGAAGCTTTCTTT. This chain uses TRBV27 with TRBJ1-1, with D possibly TRBD1 on 6 matching bases. V lost 3 bases, J lost 1 base, and 9 bases lay in between. The germline CDR1 and CDR2 sequences are MNHEY and SMNVEV (reference sequence). The CDR3 extends over 14 amino acids.